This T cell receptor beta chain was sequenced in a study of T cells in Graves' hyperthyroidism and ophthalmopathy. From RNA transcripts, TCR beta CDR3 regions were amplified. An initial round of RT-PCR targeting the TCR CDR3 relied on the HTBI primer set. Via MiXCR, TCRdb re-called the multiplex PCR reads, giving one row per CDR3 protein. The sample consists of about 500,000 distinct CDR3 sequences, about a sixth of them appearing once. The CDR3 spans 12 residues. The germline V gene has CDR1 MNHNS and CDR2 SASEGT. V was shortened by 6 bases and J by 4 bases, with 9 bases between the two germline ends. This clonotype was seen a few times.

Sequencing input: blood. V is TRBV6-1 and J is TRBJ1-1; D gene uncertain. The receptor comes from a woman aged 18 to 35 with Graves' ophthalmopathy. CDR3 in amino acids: CASRTYGTEAFF. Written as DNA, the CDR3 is TGTGCCAGCAGAACATACGGCACTGAAGCTTTCTTT.